A selection of T cell receptor beta chains follows, all from one sample in a study of blood T cell repertoires in COVID-19. Here immunoSEQ multiplex PCR was the method, and the copy in TCRdb shows in-frame clones only, minus some. The sample has under 35,000 clones; 88% are singletons. Sequencing input: peripheral blood. Receptor source: a woman between 45 and 60 years old with active COVID-19. Each CDR3 is given with its conserved first and last residue. A D gene is named only where the DNA matches it firmly. Size tells how often a clone was seen (once, few, many) or the class of an expanded clone, and some rows leave it out.

V,size,J,D,DNA,CDR3
TRBV28,few,TRBJ2-7,NA,TGTGCCAGCACCCCCATTGGGAGTAGCGGCTTTTACGAGCAGTACTTC,CASTPIGSSGFYEQYF
TRBV10-3,NA,TRBJ2-3,TRBD1,TGTGCCATCTTCCCGTTCCTGGGACAGGGACCCTTTAGCACAGATACGCAGTATTTT,CAIFPFLGQGPFSTDTQYF
TRBV27,NA,TRBJ2-1,NA,TGTGCCAGCAGTCCCACAGGGAGAGGCTACAATGAGCAGTTCTTC,CASSPTGRGYNEQFF
TRBV6-6,NA,TRBJ2-3,TRBD1,TGTGCCAGCAGCCAGGACAGGGGGCGCACAGATACGCAGTATTTT,CASSQDRGRTDTQYF
TRBV28,NA,TRBJ1-2,NA,TGTGCCAGCAGTACCAGACAGAAGTCTAACTATGGCTACACCTTC,CASSTRQKSNYGYTF
TRBV21-1,NA,TRBJ2-7,NA,TGTGCCAGCAGCAAATTAGACCCCCCGGGACACCGGACTAGCGGGAGGGCCTTCGAGCAGTACTTC,CASSKLDPPGHRTSGRAFEQYF
TRBV28,NA,TRBJ2-1,TRBD1,TGTGCCAGCAGTTTCCTCTGGGGGACAGGGGTTGCTGAGCAGTTCTTC,CASSFLWGTGVAEQFF
TRBV6-8,NA,TRBJ1-1,NA,TGTGCCAGCAGTTACTCGGGACACACGAACACTGAAGCTTTCTTT,CASSYSGHTNTEAFF
TRBV29-1,NA,TRBJ1-1,NA,TGCAGCGCATGTTCTGACTTCACTGAAGCTTTCTTT,CSACSDFTEAFF
TRBV27,once,TRBJ2-1,NA,TGTGCCAGCAGTTTTGGGTCGGAGTACTACAATGAGCAGTTCTTC,CASSFGSEYYNEQFF
TRBV28,NA,TRBJ1-5,TRBD1,TGTGCCAGCAGTACAGGGGACGATAGCAATCAGCCCCAGCATTTT,CASSTGDDSNQPQHF
TRBV28,NA,TRBJ2-5,NA,TGTGCCAGCAGTTTATCACTGAGGGCCCAGTACTTC,CASSLSLRAQYF
TRBV11-1,NA,TRBJ2-1,NA,TGTGCCAGCAGCTTAAGGACAGAAGTCTACAATGAGCAGTTCTTC,CASSLRTEVYNEQFF
TRBV6-5,NA,TRBJ2-7,TRBD2,TGTGCCAGCAGTTACCGACTAGCGGGAGTGAACGAGCAGTACTTC,CASSYRLAGVNEQYF
TRBV3-1/TRBV3-2,few,TRBJ1-1,NA,TGTGCCAGCGGTGGAGGGTGGACTGAAGCTTTCTTT,CASGGGWTEAFF
TRBV18,once,TRBJ2-5,TRBD2,TGTGCCAGCTCACTACACGGGCTAGCGGGACCGGCACGGCCAGAAGAGACCCAGTACTTC,CASSLHGLAGPARPEETQYF
TRBV18,NA,TRBJ2-1,TRBD2,TGTGCCAGCTCACCACTAGCGGGAGCGTACAATGAGCAGTTCTTC,CASSPLAGAYNEQFF
TRBV19,NA,TRBJ1-2,TRBD1,TGTGCCAGTAGCCCGACAGGGGGCGCATATGGCTACACCTTC,CASSPTGGAYGYTF
TRBV2,NA,TRBJ1-3,NA,TGTGCCAGCAGTGCTGAGGGACACCGCACTGGAAACACCATATATTTT,CASSAEGHRTGNTIYF
TRBV6-5,NA,TRBJ1-1,TRBD1,TGTGCCAGCAGAAGGACAGGGGCCAACACTGAAGCTTTCTTT,CASRRTGANTEAFF
TRBV4-1,few,TRBJ2-7,TRBD2,TGCGCCAGCAGCCAAGGGAGCAGCGGGAGTTTCTACGAGCAGTACTTC,CASSQGSSGSFYEQYF
TRBV19,NA,TRBJ2-7,TRBD1,TGTGCCAGTAGTATAGGGACAGGAAACTCCTACGAGCAGTACTTC,CASSIGTGNSYEQYF
TRBV6-2/TRBV6-3,once,TRBJ2-3,NA,TGTGCCAGCAGTTCTTTCGATACGCAGTATTTT,CASSSFDTQYF
TRBV29-1,NA,TRBJ2-5,NA,TGCAGCGTTGATACAGGTCAACAAGAGACCCAGTACTTC,CSVDTGQQETQYF
TRBV7-2,NA,TRBJ1-2,NA,TGTGCCAGCAGCTTAGCGAAGGCAGGACTCTATGGCTACACCTTC,CASSLAKAGLYGYTF
TRBV11-2,NA,TRBJ2-7,TRBD2,TGTGCCAGCAGAAAGACGAGCGGGAAGACCTACGAGCAGTACTTC,CASRKTSGKTYEQYF
TRBV6-6,once,TRBJ1-6,NA,TGTGCCAGCAGTCTGGAGGGGTGGAATTCACCCCTCCACTTT,CASSLEGWNSPLHF
TRBV28,NA,TRBJ2-7,TRBD1,TGTGCCAGCAGTCCCCTCCGGACAGGGACCTACGAGCAGTACTTC,CASSPLRTGTYEQYF
TRBV9,NA,TRBJ2-2,TRBD2,TGTGCCAGCAGCGTAGGGGTAGCGGGTGCGAACACCGGGGAGCTGTTTTTT,CASSVGVAGANTGELFF
TRBV2,NA,TRBJ2-7,NA,TGTGCCAGCACAGACAGTACCTACGAGCAGTACTTC,CASTDSTYEQYF
TRBV6-6,NA,TRBJ2-1,NA,TGTGCCAGCAGTTACGGGGGGACGCCTCCGAGGGGTGAGCAGTTCTTC,CASSYGGTPPRGEQFF
TRBV5-4,NA,TRBJ1-5,NA,TGTGCCAGCAGCCCTACAATTAGGACAGCCCTTTCCAATCAGCCCCAGCATTTT,CASSPTIRTALSNQPQHF
TRBV19,NA,TRBJ2-3,TRBD2,TGTGCCAGTAGTAAACCGTGGACTAGCGGAAGTAGCACAGATACGCAGTATTTT,CASSKPWTSGSSTDTQYF
TRBV4-1,NA,TRBJ2-1,TRBD2,TGCGCCAGCAGCCTGGAGCCCCAGACTAGCGGGAGGAACAATGAGCAGTTCTTC,CASSLEPQTSGRNNEQFF
TRBV5-1,NA,TRBJ2-2,NA,TGCGCCAGCAGCTTGGAGCCGGGGTATGTCGGGGAGCTGTTTTTT,CASSLEPGYVGELFF
TRBV5-1,NA,TRBJ1-6,NA,TGCGCCAGCAGGGGTGACGGGGGGAATTCACCCCTCCACTTT,CASRGDGGNSPLHF
TRBV27,NA,TRBJ2-1,NA,TGTGCCAGCTCAAAGGAAGGGAGCTCCTACAATGAGCAGTTCTTC,CASSKEGSSYNEQFF
TRBV5-1,NA,TRBJ1-3,NA,TGCGCCAGCAGCTTGGATACGGCTGGAAACACCATATATTTT,CASSLDTAGNTIYF
TRBV30,NA,TRBJ1-1,TRBD1,TGTGCCTGTACGGACAGGGAGGACACTGAAGCTTTCTTT,CACTDREDTEAFF
TRBV28,NA,TRBJ2-4,NA,TGTGCCAGCAGTTCCGGACAGTTACTAGCCAAAAACATTCAGTACTTC,CASSSGQLLAKNIQYF
TRBV6-2/TRBV6-3,few,TRBJ1-5,NA,TGTGCCAGCAGTTTAGGGGTGGGCGATCAGCCCCAGCATTTT,CASSLGVGDQPQHF
TRBV10-3,NA,TRBJ1-2,NA,TGTGCCATCAGACGGGACACAGCGGGAAGTGGCTACACCTTC,CAIRRDTAGSGYTF
TRBV7-9,NA,TRBJ1-2,TRBD1,TGTGCCAGCCGACAGGGGGCTGATGGCTACACCTTC,CASRQGADGYTF
TRBV3-1/TRBV3-2,NA,TRBJ1-5,NA,TGTGCCAGCAGCCAAGATCTGTCCGGTCAGCCCCAGCATTTT,CASSQDLSGQPQHF
TRBV24-1,NA,TRBJ2-1,TRBD2,TGTGCCACCAGTGACGCCAGGGGACTAGCGGGGAATGAGCAGTTCTTC,CATSDARGLAGNEQFF
TRBV12-3/TRBV12-4,once,TRBJ1-1,NA,TGTGCCAGCAGTTTTGCCGGGAACAAAGCTTTCTTT,CASSFAGNKAFF
TRBV14,once,TRBJ1-2,NA,TGTGCCAGCAGCCAAGGGAGGACGGGCTATGGCTACACCTTC,CASSQGRTGYGYTF
TRBV2,few,TRBJ2-7,NA,TGTGCCAGCAGTGAGGAGGCCTACGAGCAGTACTTC,CASSEEAYEQYF
TRBV4-1,NA,TRBJ1-1,NA,TGCGCCAGCAGCCAAAGGGAGGGGACTGAAGCTTTCTTT,CASSQREGTEAFF
TRBV9,NA,TRBJ1-5,NA,TGTGCCAGCGGACGGGGAGGGATTGGACAGCCCCAGCATTTT,CASGRGGIGQPQHF
TRBV6-4,NA,TRBJ1-1,TRBD1,TGTGCCAGCAGTGAACAGGGGGGAACTGAAGCTTTCTTT,CASSEQGGTEAFF
TRBV9,NA,TRBJ1-4,TRBD1,TGTGCCAGCAGCTCACGGACAGGCTTGAATGAAAAACTGTTTTTT,CASSSRTGLNEKLFF
TRBV10-1,NA,TRBJ1-6,NA,TGCGCCAGCACTCCTCTAAGCTCCTATAATTCACCCCTCCACTTT,CASTPLSSYNSPLHF
TRBV18,NA,TRBJ1-6,NA,TGTGCCAGCTCACCGCGGGTAGAGGGTTCACCCCTCCACTTT,CASSPRVEGSPLHF
TRBV2,NA,TRBJ1-5,TRBD1,TGTGCCAGCAGTGAAGGGGCAGGGGGACAGCCCCAGCATTTT,CASSEGAGGQPQHF
TRBV6-1,NA,TRBJ1-6,NA,TGTGCCAGCAGTGAATTGACAGGCTCCTATAATTCACCCCTCCACTTT,CASSELTGSYNSPLHF